These T cell receptor beta chains were read from a single sample in a study of OX40 agonist ivuxolimab in advanced cancers. Assay: immunoSEQ multiplex PCR; the TCRdb copy retains only in-frame clones and omits some. The data contain 120,000 or so clones, around 95% of them singletons. Sequences were derived from CD4+ or CD8+ T cells sorted from blood, sampled in a trial of the OX40 agonist ivuxolimab. The origin of the receptors is an adult with an advanced solid tumor such as melanoma, head and neck, liver or kidney cancer. CDR3s include the opening cysteine and the closing phenylalanine or tryptophan. The D gene is left open where the match is weak. Where a row states a size, it is once, few, many or the class of an expanded clone; other rows omit it.

D | J | size | V | CDR3 | DNA
TRBD1 | TRBJ1-3 | once | TRBV28 | CASRGQGYRNTIYF | TGTGCCAGCAGGGGACAGGGCTACCGAAACACCATATATTTT
- | TRBJ1-3 | once | TRBV28 | CASNPNSGNTIYF | TGTGCCAGCAACCCGAACTCTGGAAACACCATATATTTT
- | TRBJ1-5 | - | TRBV5-8 | CASSSGTFSNQPQHF | TGTGCCAGCAGCTCCGGGACTTTTAGCAATCAGCCCCAGCATTTT
TRBD2 | TRBJ2-7 | - | TRBV6-5 | CASTRAGTGEQYF | TGTGCCAGCACGAGAGCGGGAACGGGGGAGCAGTACTTC
- | TRBJ2-7 | few | TRBV29-1 | CSVLVRGYEQYF | TGCAGCGTTTTGGTCAGGGGCTACGAGCAGTACTTC
- | TRBJ1-4 | - | TRBV7-9 | CASSDFRGFTEKLFF | TGTGCCAGCAGCGACTTCAGGGGCTTTACTGAAAAACTGTTTTTT
TRBD1 | TRBJ1-1 | - | TRBV9 | CASDRDGQGDTEAFF | TGTGCCAGCGACCGTGATGGGCAGGGGGACACTGAAGCTTTCTTT
TRBD1 | TRBJ2-3 | - | TRBV28 | CASSTQGEDPTDTQYF | TGTGCCAGCAGTACACAGGGGGAGGACCCCACAGATACGCAGTATTTT
TRBD2 | TRBJ2-1 | once | TRBV19 | CATKGLAGGSTYNEQFF | TGTGCCACCAAGGGACTAGCGGGAGGATCCACCTACAATGAGCAGTTCTTC
TRBD1 | TRBJ1-5 | - | TRBV18 | CASSPTTGGVHQPQHF | TGTGCCAGCTCACCGACGACAGGGGGTGTCCATCAGCCCCAGCATTTT
TRBD1 | TRBJ2-7 | once | TRBV6-6 | CASSSRQGYYEQYF | TGTGCCAGCAGTTCGAGACAGGGCTACTACGAGCAGTACTTC
TRBD1 | TRBJ2-7 | - | TRBV5-4 | CASSKPDRGRQDEQYF | TGTGCCAGCAGCAAGCCAGACAGGGGGCGCCAGGACGAGCAGTACTTC
TRBD1 | TRBJ2-6 | - | TRBV7-2 | CASSSGQGGSGANVLTF | TGTGCCAGCAGCTCGGGACAGGGGGGCTCTGGGGCCAACGTCCTGACTTTC
- | TRBJ2-5 | once | TRBV7-6 | CASSIDREETQYF | TGTGCCAGCAGCATTGACAGAGAAGAGACCCAGTACTTC
TRBD1 | TRBJ1-1 | - | TRBV30 | CASTGGGTEAFF | TGTGCCTCCACAGGGGGCGGCACTGAAGCTTTCTTT
TRBD1 | TRBJ1-4 | - | TRBV19 | CASSIASGTGQGGKLFF | TGTGCCAGTAGTATAGCATCCGGAACCGGACAGGGGGGAAAACTGTTTTTT
TRBD1 | TRBJ2-5 | - | TRBV9 | CASKGAGETQYF | TGTGCCAGCAAGGGGGCGGGCGAGACCCAGTACTTC
TRBD1 | TRBJ1-5 | - | TRBV28 | CAIEAGTGSNQPQHF | TGTGCCATTGAAGCCGGGACAGGGAGCAATCAGCCCCAGCATTTT
- | TRBJ2-3 | - | TRBV5-8 | CASSLQWGLSTDTQYF | TGTGCCAGCAGCCTCCAATGGGGGCTAAGCACAGATACGCAGTATTTT
- | TRBJ2-5 | - | TRBV5-4 | CASSLASVQVQETQYF | TGTGCCAGCAGCTTGGCCAGCGTACAGGTCCAAGAGACCCAGTACTTC
TRBD2 | TRBJ2-5 | - | TRBV6-5 | CASSYSSSGGETQYF | TGTGCCAGCAGTTACTCTTCGAGCGGGGGGGAGACCCAGTACTTC
TRBD2 | TRBJ2-5 | - | TRBV5-1 | CASSFQAGIGETQYF | TGCGCCAGCAGCTTCCAAGCGGGAATAGGAGAGACCCAGTACTTC
- | TRBJ2-7 | - | TRBV7-8 | CASSWEAGSKGYEQYF | TGTGCCAGCAGCTGGGAGGCAGGGTCAAAAGGCTACGAGCAGTACTTC
TRBD1 | TRBJ2-5 | once | TRBV28 | CASSDGVGGTEQETQYF | TGTGCCAGCAGTGATGGGGTAGGTGGGACAGAACAAGAGACCCAGTACTTC
- | TRBJ2-1 | - | TRBV19 | CASSLRPTAPGYNNEQFF | TGTGCCAGTAGTCTGCGGCCGACGGCCCCCGGTTACAATAATGAGCAGTTCTTC
- | TRBJ2-3 | - | TRBV7-2 | CASSTYTDTQYF | TGTGCCAGCAGCACCTACACAGATACGCAGTATTTT
- | TRBJ2-6 | - | TRBV4-3 | CASSQSGHSGANVLTF | TGCGCCAGCAGCCAATCCGGCCACTCTGGGGCCAACGTCCTGACTTTC
- | TRBJ1-5 | - | TRBV25-1 | CASSEYGQADQPQHF | TGTGCCAGCAGTGAATACGGGCAGGCGGACCAGCCCCAGCATTTT
TRBD1 | TRBJ1-1 | - | TRBV2 | CASRVDRPNTEAFF | TGTGCCAGCAGGGTGGACAGGCCTAACACTGAAGCTTTCTTT
- | TRBJ1-6 | - | TRBV5-5 | CASRIRSSYNSPLHF | TGTGCCAGCAGAATCCGGAGCTCCTATAATTCACCCCTCCACTTT
- | TRBJ1-3 | - | TRBV7-9 | CASSLEGTGNTIYF | TGTGCCAGCAGCTTAGAGGGGACAGGAAACACCATATATTTT
- | TRBJ2-5 | - | TRBV18 | CASSSQPGPGETQYF | TGTGCCAGCTCATCGCAGCCGGGGCCAGGGGAGACCCAGTACTTC
- | TRBJ1-1 | - | TRBV5-1 | CASRGDPANTEAFF | TGCGCCAGCAGGGGGGACCCTGCTAACACTGAAGCTTTCTTT
- | TRBJ2-3 | - | TRBV7-6 | CASSLGVQGWGTDTQYF | TGTGCCAGCAGCTTAGGGGTCCAGGGTTGGGGCACAGATACGCAGTATTTT
TRBD2 | TRBJ2-2 | - | TRBV19 | CASSIIAGGNTGELFF | TGTGCCAGTAGTATTATTGCGGGGGGTAACACCGGGGAGCTGTTTTTT
TRBD1 | TRBJ1-1 | - | TRBV5-1 | CASSPGQGAWTEAFF | TGCGCCAGCAGCCCGGGACAGGGGGCTTGGACTGAAGCTTTCTTT
- | TRBJ1-5 | - | TRBV14 | CASSAGGTYNQPQHF | TGTGCCAGCAGCGCGGGGGGAACTTACAATCAGCCCCAGCATTTT
- | TRBJ1-1 | once | TRBV28 | CASEGGGGAFF | TGTGCCAGCGAGGGTGGCGGGGGAGCTTTCTTT
- | TRBJ1-6 | once | TRBV7-2 | CASSLNLGVSSSYNSPLHF | TGTGCCAGCAGCTTAAATCTTGGTGTCTCCAGCTCCTATAATTCACCCCTCCACTTT
- | TRBJ1-2 | - | TRBV28 | CASGGTGAWGYTF | TGTGCCAGCGGGGGAACAGGAGCTTGGGGCTACACCTTC
- | TRBJ2-5 | - | TRBV9 | CASSVATTEGTQYF | TGTGCCAGCAGCGTAGCCACCACTGAAGGGACCCAGTACTTC
- | TRBJ1-3 | - | TRBV5-5 | CASSSELGVGNTIYF | TGTGCCAGCAGCTCAGAGCTAGGGGTCGGAAACACCATATATTTT
- | TRBJ1-1 | - | TRBV25-1 | CASSGDWHTEAFF | TGTGCCAGCAGTGGGGATTGGCATACTGAAGCTTTCTTT
TRBD2 | TRBJ2-7 | - | TRBV5-4 | CASSSDPGLANYEQYF | TGTGCCAGCAGCTCCGATCCGGGACTAGCTAACTACGAGCAGTACTTC
- | TRBJ1-1 | - | TRBV19 | CASSIVGSNTEAFF | TGTGCCAGTAGTATAGTCGGGTCCAACACTGAAGCTTTCTTT
TRBD1 | TRBJ1-3 | - | TRBV18 | CASSAGQGGAGNTIYF | TGTGCCAGCTCAGCCGGACAGGGAGGTGCTGGAAACACCATATATTTT